This T cell receptor (beta chain) appears in the sequencing data of a study of T cells in localized non-small cell lung cancer (dated by TCRdb to about 2020). Regarding the research as a whole: Comparing tumors with uninvolved tumor-adjacent lungs, the study looked at the T cell repertoires of hundreds of patients with early-stage NSCLC. The cohort consisted of around 250 treatment-naive NSCLC patients whose localized lung tumors had been resected. The mean age of the NSCLC patients was around 65 years, with 120 to 150 men and around 100 women. Broad study findings and their caveats: A median of 57 of the top 100 tumor clones turned up in the paired uninvolved adjacent lung, and around 27 of those clones also ranked among the top 100 of that same adjacent lung. Higher T cell density in blood was associated with longer overall survival, whereas higher clonality in adjacent lung was associated with shorter survival. Because multi-region tumor sequencing was not done, intratumor heterogeneity could not be ruled out. Because the study design was exploratory, TCR variables were selected using unadjusted p-values without false-discovery rate correction. Uninvolved tumor-adjacent lung showed the highest T cell clonality, higher than tumor, which suggests more focused antigenic responses in the adjacent lung.

TCR beta CDR3 regions were sequenced from DNA using the immunoSEQ Assay. Per the source publication's procedure: To compute T cell density, TCR beta template counts were normalized to usable DNA, which was estimated by amplifying housekeeping genes. Richness was estimated using the preseqR package, with extrapolation to 400,000 templates for PBMC samples and to 120,000 templates for tissue samples. Clonality was defined as one minus Pielou's evenness. Tissue-enriched TCRs were identified through differential abundance testing performed on productive amino-acid clonotypes, with a minimum total count of 5 and an alpha of 0.1. The Jaccard Index and the Morisita Overlap Index were used to measure how much the repertoires overlapped between compartments. GLIPH clustered TCR beta CDR3s with public tetramer-defined viral CDR3s; viral motifs required at least three viral sequences plus V-gene enrichment. TCRdb holds this immuneACCESS table with in-frame rearrangements only. Some clones are missing; in checked studies, unresolved V genes explain under half, and the rest has no known cause. D and trimming come from the DNA, and the V and J calls and clone size come from that table. In this sample the table shows 90,000 to 100,000 clones, approximately 91% of which occur a single time. Over 4% of the sample goes to the ten largest clones.

As encoded in the germline V gene (reference sequence), CDR1 is SGHNT while CDR2 is YYREEE. Trimming costs V 0 bases and J 5 bases, and their ends lie 11 bases apart. The CDR3 has 14 amino acids, counting the end cysteine and phenylalanine. Only CDR3 DNA remains: 42 bases, in frame from the first base. As concerns this clone: Its antigen has not been determined. No clone much larger than this one lies a single base away; base qualities are absent.

At diagnosis, peripheral blood, uninvolved tumor-adjacent lung and tumor were collected and were preserved as a mix of fresh-frozen and FFPE material. For TCR repertoire profiling, blood samples were analyzed as peripheral blood mononuclear cells. The sample in question was PBMCs, obtained before any cancer treatment. This receptor was obtained from a woman aged 40-70 years with stage II squamous cell lung carcinoma. The sequence links TRBV5-4 to TRBJ1-1; no D gene can be assigned with confidence. This receptor carries the CDR3 CASSLERVRTEAFF. The nucleotide sequence reads TGTGCCAGCAGCTTGGAGAGGGTTCGGACTGAAGCTTTCTTT.